This TCR beta chain appears in the sequencing data of a study of memory CD4+ T cells and cytomegalovirus serostatus. This clone was observed a handful of times. What it recognizes is unknown. From germline, CDR1 is LNHDA and CDR2 SQIVND (reference sequence). The CDR3 extends over 14 amino acids. V lost 5 bases to trimming and J lost 2 bases, with 13 bases between them. The sort gate was single viable CD3+CD4+CD8-CD45RO+ cells for memory CD4+ T cells. Libraries were prepared by immunoSEQ multiplex PCR; TCRdb keeps only in-frame clonotypes and omits some of them. This table has some 52,000 clones, roughly three quarters appearing once. Whole-study findings and limits: Suggested: most of the CMV-linked TCR signature lies in CD4+ memory cells.

This sequence joins TRBV19 and TRBJ2-7; D is undetermined. The sequence was obtained from an adult in good health and CMV-seronegative. The source material was memory CD4+ T cells from blood. The CDR3 region has the DNA TGTGCCAGTAGTTCCCGACTCGGTCCCTACGAGCAGTACTTC. Translating it yields CASSSRLGPYEQYF.